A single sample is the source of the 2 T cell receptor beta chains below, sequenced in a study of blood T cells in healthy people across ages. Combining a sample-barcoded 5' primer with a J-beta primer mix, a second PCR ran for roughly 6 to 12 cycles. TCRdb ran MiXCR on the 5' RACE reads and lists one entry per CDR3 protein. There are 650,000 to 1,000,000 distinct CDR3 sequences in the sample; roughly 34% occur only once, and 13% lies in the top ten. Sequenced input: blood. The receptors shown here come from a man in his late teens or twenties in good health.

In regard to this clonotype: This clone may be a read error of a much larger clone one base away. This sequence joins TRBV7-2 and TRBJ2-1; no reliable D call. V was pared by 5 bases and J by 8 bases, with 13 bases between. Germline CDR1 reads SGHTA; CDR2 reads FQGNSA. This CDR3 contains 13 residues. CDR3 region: CASSVGEVDEQFF. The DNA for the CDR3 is TGTGCCAGCAGCGTTGGTGAGGTGGATGAGCAGTTCTTC.

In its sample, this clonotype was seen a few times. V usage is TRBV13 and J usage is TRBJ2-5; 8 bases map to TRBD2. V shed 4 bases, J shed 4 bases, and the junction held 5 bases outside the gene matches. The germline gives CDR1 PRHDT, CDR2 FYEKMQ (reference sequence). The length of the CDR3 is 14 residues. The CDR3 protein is CASSWGTSLETQYF. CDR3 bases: TGTGCCAGCAGCTGGGGGACTAGTTTAGAGACCCAGTACTTC.